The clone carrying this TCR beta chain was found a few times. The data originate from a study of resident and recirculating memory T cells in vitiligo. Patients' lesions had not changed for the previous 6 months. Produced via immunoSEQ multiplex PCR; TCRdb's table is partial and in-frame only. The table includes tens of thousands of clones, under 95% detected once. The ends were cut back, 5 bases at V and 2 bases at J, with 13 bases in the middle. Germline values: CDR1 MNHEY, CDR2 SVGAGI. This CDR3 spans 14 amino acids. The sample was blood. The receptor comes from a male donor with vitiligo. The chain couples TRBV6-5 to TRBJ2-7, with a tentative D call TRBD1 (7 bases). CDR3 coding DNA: TGTGCCAGCAGTCAGGGGGGTTTTACCTACGAGCAGTACTTC. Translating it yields CASSQGGFTYEQYF.